This TCR beta chain was sequenced for a study of cytomegalovirus exposure and HLA in healthy donors. The V segment lost 1 base and the J segment 8 bases; nucleotides outside the gene matches: 14. Germline V lookup: CDR1 SGDLS, CDR2 YYNGEE. The CDR3 consists of 19 residues. 13 Jbeta primers and 60 Vbeta primers were used for the PCR. TCRdb's table, derived via immunoSEQ multiplex PCR, lists solely in-frame clones and lacks some. The data contain about 120,000 clones, roughly 15% of them singletons. On this clone itself: Its target is not known.

Study findings and constraints: Another analysis was done later, and it associated roughly 15,000 TCR beta sequences with HLA alleles at 0.05 false discovery rate. Trimming of TCR beta V- and J-genes showed a link, identified in a later analysis, to a missense DCLRE1C variant.

This receptor was identified in a woman aged 18-30 years in good health and CMV-seronegative. The rearrangement links TRBV9 to TRBJ2-3, with 15 bases identical to TRBD2. Sequenced input: PBMCs. The CDR3 DNA reads TGTGCCAGCAGCGTAAGGGCAACTGGACTAGCGGGGGGGCTGGGTACGCAGTATTTT. It translates to CASSVRATGLAGGLGTQYF.